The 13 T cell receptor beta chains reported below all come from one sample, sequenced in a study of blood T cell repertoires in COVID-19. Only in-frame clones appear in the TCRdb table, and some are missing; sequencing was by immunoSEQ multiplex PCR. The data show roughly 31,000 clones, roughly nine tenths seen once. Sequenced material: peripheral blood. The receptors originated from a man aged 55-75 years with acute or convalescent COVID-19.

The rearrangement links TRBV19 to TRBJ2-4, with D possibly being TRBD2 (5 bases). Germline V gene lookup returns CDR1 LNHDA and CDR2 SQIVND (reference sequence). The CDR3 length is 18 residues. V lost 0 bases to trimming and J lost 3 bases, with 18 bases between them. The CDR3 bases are TGTGCCAGTAGTATAGATCGTGGCGGGCCGAGGAGCAAAAACATTCAGTACTTC. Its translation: CASSIDRGGPRSKNIQYF.

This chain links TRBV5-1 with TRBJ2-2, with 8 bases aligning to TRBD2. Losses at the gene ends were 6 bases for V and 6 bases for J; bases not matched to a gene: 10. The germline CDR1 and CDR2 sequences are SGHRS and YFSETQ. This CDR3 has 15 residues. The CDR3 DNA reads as TGCGCCAGCAACCAGGCTGCGGGGGGCCCCGGGGAGCTGTTTTTT. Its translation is CASNQAAGGPGELFF.

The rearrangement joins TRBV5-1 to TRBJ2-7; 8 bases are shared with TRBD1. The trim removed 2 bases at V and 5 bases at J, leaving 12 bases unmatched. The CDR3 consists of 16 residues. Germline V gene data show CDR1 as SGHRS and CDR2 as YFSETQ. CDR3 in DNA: TGCGCCAGCAGCTTTGTAAAGACAGGGGTAAGCGACGAGCAGTACTTC. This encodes CASSFVKTGVSDEQYF.

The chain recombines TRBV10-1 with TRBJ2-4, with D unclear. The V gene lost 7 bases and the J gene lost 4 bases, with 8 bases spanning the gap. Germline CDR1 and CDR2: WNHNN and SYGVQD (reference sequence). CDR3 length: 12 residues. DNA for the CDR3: TGCGCCAGCACTCCCGGGAAAAACATTCAGTACTTC. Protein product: CASTPGKNIQYF.

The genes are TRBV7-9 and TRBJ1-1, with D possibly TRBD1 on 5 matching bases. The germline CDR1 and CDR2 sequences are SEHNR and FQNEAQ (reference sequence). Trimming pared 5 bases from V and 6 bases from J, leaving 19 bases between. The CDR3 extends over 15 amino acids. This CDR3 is CASSPQNRPSSEAFF. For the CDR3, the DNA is TGTGCCAGCAGCCCCCAAAACAGGCCTTCCTCTGAAGCTTTCTTT.

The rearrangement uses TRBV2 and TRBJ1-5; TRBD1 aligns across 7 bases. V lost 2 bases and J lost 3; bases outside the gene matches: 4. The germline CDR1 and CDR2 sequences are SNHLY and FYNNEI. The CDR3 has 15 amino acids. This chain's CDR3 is CASSEPGQNNQPQHF. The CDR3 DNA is TGTGCCAGCAGTGAACCGGGACAGAACAATCAGCCCCAGCATTTT.

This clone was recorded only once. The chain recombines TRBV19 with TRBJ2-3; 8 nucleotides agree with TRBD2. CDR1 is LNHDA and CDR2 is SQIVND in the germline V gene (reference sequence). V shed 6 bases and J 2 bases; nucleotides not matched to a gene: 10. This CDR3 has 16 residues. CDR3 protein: CASSPPGLGVTDTQYF. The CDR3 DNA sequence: TGTGCCAGTAGCCCACCGGGACTAGGGGTCACAGATACGCAGTATTTT.

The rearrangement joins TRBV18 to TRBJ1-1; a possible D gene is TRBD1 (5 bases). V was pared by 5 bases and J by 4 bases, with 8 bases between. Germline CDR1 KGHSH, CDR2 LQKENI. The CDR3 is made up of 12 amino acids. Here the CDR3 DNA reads TGTGCCAGCTCATGGGGCGGCACTGAAGCTTTCTTT. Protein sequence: CASSWGGTEAFF.

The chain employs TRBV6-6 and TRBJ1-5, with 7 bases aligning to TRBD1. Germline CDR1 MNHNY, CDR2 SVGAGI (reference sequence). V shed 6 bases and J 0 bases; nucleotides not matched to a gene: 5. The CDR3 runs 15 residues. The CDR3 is CASSRQGDSNQPQHF. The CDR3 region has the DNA TGTGCCAGCAGCCGACAGGGTGATAGCAATCAGCCCCAGCATTTT.

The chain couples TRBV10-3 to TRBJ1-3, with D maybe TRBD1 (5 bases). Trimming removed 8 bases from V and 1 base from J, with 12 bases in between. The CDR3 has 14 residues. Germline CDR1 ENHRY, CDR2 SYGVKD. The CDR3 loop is CAIGAPDSGNTIYF. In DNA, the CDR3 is TGTGCCATCGGGGCACCAGATTCTGGAAACACCATATATTTT.

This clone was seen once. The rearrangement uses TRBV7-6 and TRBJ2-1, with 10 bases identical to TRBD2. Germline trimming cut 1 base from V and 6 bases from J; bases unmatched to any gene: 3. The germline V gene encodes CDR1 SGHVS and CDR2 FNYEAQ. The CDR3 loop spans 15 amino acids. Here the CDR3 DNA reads TGTGCCAGCAGCTTAGTTAGCGGGGGGACCAATGAGCAGTTCTTC. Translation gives CASSLVSGGTNEQFF.

The CDR3 spells CASSFYTGEDGYTF. As DNA, the CDR3 is TGTGCCAGCAGCTTTTATACTGGGGAGGACGGCTACACCTTC. The chain joins TRBV7-2 to TRBJ1-2; D is uncertain. Germline CDR1 SGHTA, CDR2 FQGNSA. V lost 3 bases, J lost 8 bases, and 16 bases lay in between. The CDR3 runs to 14 residues.

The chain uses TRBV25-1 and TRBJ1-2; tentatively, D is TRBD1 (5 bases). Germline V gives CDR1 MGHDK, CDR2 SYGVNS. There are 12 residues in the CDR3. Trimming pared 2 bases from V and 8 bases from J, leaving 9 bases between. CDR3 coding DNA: TGTGCCAGCAGTGAAACTCAGGGCGGCTACACCTTC. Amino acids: CASSETQGGYTF.